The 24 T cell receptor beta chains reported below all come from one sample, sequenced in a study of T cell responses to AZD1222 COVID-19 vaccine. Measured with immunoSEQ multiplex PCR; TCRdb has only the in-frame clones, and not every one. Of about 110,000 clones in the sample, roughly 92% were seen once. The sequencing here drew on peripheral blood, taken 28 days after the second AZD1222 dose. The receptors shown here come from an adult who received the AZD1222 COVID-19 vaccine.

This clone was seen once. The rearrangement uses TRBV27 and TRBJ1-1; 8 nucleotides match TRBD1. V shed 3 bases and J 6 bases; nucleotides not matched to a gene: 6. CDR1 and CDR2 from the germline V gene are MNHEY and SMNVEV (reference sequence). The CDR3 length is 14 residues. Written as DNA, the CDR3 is TGTGCCAGCAGTTTCCGACAGGGGATTGCTGAAGCTTTCTTT. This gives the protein CASSFRQGIAEAFF.

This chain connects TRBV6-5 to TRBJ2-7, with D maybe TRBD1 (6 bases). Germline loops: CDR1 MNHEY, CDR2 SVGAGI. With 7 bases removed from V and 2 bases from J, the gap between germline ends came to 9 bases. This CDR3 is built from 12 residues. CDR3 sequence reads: CASMAGAYEQYF. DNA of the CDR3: TGTGCCAGCATGGCAGGGGCCTACGAGCAGTACTTC.

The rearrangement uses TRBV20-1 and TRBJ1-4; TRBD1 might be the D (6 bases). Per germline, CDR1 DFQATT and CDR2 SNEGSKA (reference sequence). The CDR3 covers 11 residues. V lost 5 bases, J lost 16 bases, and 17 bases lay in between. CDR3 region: CSAEGVSLPFF. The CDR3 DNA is TGCAGTGCTGAGGGGGTGAGCCTGCCGTTTTTT.

The CDR3 bases are TGTGCCAGCAGTTTCCCTGGACAGGGCCACTACGAGCAGTACTTC. Its translation is CASSFPGQGHYEQYF. V and J are TRBV28 and TRBJ2-7, with 8 bases that match TRBD1. Per germline, CDR1 MDHEN and CDR2 SYDVKM. V trimming: 3 bases; J trimming: 3 bases; junction bases outside the gene matches: 7. This CDR3 has 15 amino acids.

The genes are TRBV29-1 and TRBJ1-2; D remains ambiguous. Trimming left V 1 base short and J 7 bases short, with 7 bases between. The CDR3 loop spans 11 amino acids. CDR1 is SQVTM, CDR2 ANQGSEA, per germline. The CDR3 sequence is CSVEVRGGYTF. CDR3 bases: TGCAGCGTTGAAGTACGGGGTGGCTACACCTTC.

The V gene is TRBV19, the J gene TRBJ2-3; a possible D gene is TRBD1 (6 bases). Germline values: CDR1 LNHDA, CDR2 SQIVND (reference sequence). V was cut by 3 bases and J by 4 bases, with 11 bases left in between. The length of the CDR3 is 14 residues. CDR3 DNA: TGTGCCAGTAGTATTCAGGGGCCGGCAGATACGCAGTATTTT. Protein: CASSIQGPADTQYF.

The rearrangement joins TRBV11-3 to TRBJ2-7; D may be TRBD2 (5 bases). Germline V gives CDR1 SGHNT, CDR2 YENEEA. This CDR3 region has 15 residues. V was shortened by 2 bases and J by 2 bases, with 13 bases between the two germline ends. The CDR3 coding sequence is TGTGCCAGCAGCTTAATTGTACCGGGAACCTACGAGCAGTACTTC. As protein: CASSLIVPGTYEQYF.

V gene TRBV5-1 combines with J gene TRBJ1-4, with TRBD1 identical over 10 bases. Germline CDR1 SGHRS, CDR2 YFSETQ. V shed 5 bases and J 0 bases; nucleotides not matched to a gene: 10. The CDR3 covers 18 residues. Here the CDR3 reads CASSPEGGQGATNEKLFF. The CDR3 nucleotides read TGCGCCAGCAGTCCAGAGGGCGGACAGGGGGCAACTAATGAAAAACTGTTTTTT. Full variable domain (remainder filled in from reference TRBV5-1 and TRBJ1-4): KAGVTQTPRYLIKTRGQQVTLSCSPISGHRSVSWYQQTPGQGLQFLFEYFSETQRNKGNFPGRFSGRQFSNSRSEMNVSTLELGDSALYLCASSPEGGQGATNEKLFFGSGTQLSVL.

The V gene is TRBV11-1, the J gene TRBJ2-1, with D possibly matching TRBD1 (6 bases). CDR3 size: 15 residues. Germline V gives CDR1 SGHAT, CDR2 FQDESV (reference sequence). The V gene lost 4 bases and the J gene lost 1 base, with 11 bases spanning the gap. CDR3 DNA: TGTGCCAGCAGCTCAGGGCAGGGGTCCTACAATGAGCAGTTCTTC. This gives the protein CASSSGQGSYNEQFF. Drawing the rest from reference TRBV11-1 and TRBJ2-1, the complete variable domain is EAEVAQSPRYKITEKSQAVAFWCDPISGHATLYWYRQILGQGPELLVQFQDESVVDDSQLPKDRFSAERLKGVDSTLKIQPAELGDSAMYLCASSSGQGSYNEQFFGPGTRLTVL.

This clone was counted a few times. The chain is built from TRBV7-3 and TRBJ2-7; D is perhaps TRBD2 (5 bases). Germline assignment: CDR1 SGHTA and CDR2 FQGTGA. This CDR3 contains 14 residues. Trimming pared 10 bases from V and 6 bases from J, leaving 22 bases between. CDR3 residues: CAIDPPLGRFEQYF. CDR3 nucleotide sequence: TGTGCCATCGATCCCCCTCTTGGGAGATTCGAGCAGTACTTC.

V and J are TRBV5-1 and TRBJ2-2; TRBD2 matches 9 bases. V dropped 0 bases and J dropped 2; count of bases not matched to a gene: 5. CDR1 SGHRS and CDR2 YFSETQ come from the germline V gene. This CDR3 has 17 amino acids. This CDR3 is CASSLGSGGLNTGELFF. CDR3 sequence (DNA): TGCGCCAGCAGCTTGGGTAGCGGGGGCCTCAACACCGGGGAGCTGTTTTTT.

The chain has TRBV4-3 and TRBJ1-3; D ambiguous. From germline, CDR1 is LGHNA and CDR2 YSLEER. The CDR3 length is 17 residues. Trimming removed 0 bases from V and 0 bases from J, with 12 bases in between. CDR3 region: CASSQDHGVSSGNTIYF. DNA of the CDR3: TGCGCCAGCAGCCAAGATCATGGGGTCAGCTCTGGAAACACCATATATTTT.

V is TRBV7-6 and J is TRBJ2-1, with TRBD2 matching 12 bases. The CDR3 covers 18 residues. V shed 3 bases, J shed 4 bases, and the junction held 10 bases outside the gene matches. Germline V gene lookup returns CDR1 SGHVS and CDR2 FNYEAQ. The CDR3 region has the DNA TGTGCCAGCAGCTTGCGCCTAGCGGGGGGGCTTGGGTACAATGAGCAGTTCTTC. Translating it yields CASSLRLAGGLGYNEQFF.

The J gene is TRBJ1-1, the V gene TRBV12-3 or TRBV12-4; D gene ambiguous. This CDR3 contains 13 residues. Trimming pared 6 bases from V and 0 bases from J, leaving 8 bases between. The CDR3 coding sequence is TGTGCCAGCAGGCTTCGGATGAACACTGAAGCTTTCTTT. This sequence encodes CASRLRMNTEAFF.

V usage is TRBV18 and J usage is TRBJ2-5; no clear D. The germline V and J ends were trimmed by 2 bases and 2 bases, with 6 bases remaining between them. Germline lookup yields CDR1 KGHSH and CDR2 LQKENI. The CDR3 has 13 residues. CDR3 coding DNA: TGTGCCAGCTCACCAAGACGACAAGAGACCCAGTACTTC. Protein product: CASSPRRQETQYF.

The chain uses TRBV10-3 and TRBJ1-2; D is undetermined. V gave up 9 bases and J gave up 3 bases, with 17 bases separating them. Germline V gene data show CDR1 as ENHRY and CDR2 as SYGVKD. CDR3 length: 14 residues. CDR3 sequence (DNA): TGTGCCATAACGTCTGGGGTCAGCGACTATGGCTACACCTTC. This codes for CAITSGVSDYGYTF.

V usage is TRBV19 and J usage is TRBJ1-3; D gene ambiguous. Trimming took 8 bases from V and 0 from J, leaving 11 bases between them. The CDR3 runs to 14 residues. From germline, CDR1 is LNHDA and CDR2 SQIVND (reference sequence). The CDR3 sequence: CASFVWGSGNTIYF. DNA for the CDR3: TGTGCCAGTTTCGTGTGGGGCTCTGGAAACACCATATATTTT.

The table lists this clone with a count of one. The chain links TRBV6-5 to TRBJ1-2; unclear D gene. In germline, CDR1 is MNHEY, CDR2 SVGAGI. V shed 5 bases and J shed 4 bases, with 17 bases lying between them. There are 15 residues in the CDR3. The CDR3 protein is CASSQRGNWLYGYTF. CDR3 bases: TGTGCCAGCAGTCAACGGGGAAATTGGCTCTATGGCTACACCTTC.

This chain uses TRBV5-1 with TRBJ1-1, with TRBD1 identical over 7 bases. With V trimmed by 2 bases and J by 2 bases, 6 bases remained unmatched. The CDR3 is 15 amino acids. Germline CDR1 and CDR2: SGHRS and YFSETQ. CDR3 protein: CASSFSGTANTEAFF. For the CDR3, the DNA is TGCGCCAGCAGCTTTTCCGGGACAGCAAACACTGAAGCTTTCTTT.

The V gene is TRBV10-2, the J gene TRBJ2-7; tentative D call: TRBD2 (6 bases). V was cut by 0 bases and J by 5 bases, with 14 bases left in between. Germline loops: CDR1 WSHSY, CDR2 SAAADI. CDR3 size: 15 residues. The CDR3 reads CASSESRRGRHEQYF. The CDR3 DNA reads TGCGCCAGCAGTGAGTCGAGGAGGGGTCGGCACGAGCAGTACTTC.

The CDR3 DNA reads as TGTGCCAGCAGTTTGGCCGCTGAAGCTTTCTTT. This encodes CASSLAAEAFF. The V gene is TRBV12-3 or TRBV12-4, the J gene TRBJ1-1; D not resolved. The CDR3 is 11 amino acids. Between the trimmed V and J ends, which lost 3 bases and 6 bases, there was a span of 5 bases.

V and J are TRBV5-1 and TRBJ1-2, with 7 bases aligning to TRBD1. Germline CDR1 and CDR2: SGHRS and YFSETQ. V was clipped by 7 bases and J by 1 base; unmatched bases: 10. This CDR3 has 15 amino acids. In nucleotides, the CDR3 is TGCGCCAGCTGCCCTGGACAGGAGCTTAACTATGGCTACACCTTC. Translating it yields CASCPGQELNYGYTF.

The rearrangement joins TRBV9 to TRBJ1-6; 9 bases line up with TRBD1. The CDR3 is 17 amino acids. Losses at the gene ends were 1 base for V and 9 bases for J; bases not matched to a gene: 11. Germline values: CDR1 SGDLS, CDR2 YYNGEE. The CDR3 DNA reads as TGTGCCAGCAGCGTATCCAGCTCGGGACAGGGAACTTCACCCCTCCACTTT. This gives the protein CASSVSSSGQGTSPLHF.

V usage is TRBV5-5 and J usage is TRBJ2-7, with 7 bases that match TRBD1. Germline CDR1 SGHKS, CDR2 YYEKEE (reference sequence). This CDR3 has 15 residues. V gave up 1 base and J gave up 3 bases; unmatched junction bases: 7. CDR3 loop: CASSLQGVPLYEQYF. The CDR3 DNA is TGTGCCAGCAGCTTGCAGGGGGTCCCCCTCTACGAGCAGTACTTC.